The entry below describes one T cell receptor (beta chain). As part of library construction, unique molecular identifiers were attached to individual cDNA molecules. TCRdb reprocessed the 5' RACE reads via MiXCR and lists one record per CDR3 protein. The sample includes tens of thousands of distinct CDR3 sequences, roughly 15% seen only once; the top ten take 5.1%. The sample comes from a study of early T cells in non-severe SARS-CoV-2 infection. V was trimmed by 5 bases and J by 3 bases, leaving 10 bases between them. The CDR3 length is 14 residues. The chain links TRBV12-3 or TRBV12-4 to TRBJ1-4; D possibly corresponds to TRBD1 (6 bases). The sequence came from an adult who was a healthcare worker with PCR-confirmed SARS-CoV-2 infection or an uninfected control (not recorded which). Specimen: whole blood, collected at baseline. Written as DNA, the CDR3 is TGTGCCAGCAGTCAACAGGGAGCTAATGAAAAACTGTTTTTT. Its protein is CASSQQGANEKLFF.